The sequence of this TCR beta chain was determined in a study of CD8 T cells in Susac syndrome. After extraction with the RNeasy kit, roughly 0.45 to 1 ug of the RNA was reverse transcribed using random hexamers. TCRdb re-analysed the immunoSEQ multiplex PCR reads in MiXCR, keeping a single row per CDR3 protein. In the table there are 150,000 to 200,000 distinct CDR3 sequences, just over 90% of which are singletons. V lost 5 bases to trimming and J lost 1 base; unmatched junction nucleotides: 8. The CDR3 has 15 residues. Germline lookup yields CDR1 SQVTM and CDR2 ANQGSEA. What was sequenced was CD4+ T cells from PBMCs. The chain links TRBV29-1 to TRBJ1-1; 9 positions agree with TRBD1. This clonotype was obtained from a human donor in good health. For the CDR3, the DNA is TGCAGCGTTTCCCTCCGGGGACAGGGGAACACTGAAGCTTTCTTT. It yields the protein CSVSLRGQGNTEAFF. Filled out from reference TRBV29-1 and TRBJ1-1, the complete variable domain reads SAVISQKPSRDICQRGTSLTIQCQVDSQVTMMFWYRQQPGQSLTLIATANQGSEATYESGFVIDKFPISRPNLTFSTLTVSNMSPEDSSIYLCSVSLRGQGNTEAFFGQGTRLTVV.